These T cell receptor beta chains were read from a single sample in a study of cytomegalovirus exposure and HLA in healthy donors. TCRdb's table, derived via immunoSEQ multiplex PCR, lists solely in-frame clones and lacks some. The sample includes some 110,000 clones, about 70% seen only once; the top ten take 8% to 9.5%. The sequenced sample consisted of PBMCs. The receptor source for this set is a man in his thirties or forties in good health and CMV-seropositive. CDR3s include the opening cysteine and the closing phenylalanine or tryptophan. D genes are given only for firm matches.

j_call | d_call | v_call | cdr3_aa
TRBJ1-1 | NA | TRBV29-1 | CSVERGSTEAFF
TRBJ2-7 | TRBD1 | TRBV29-1 | CSVEDRRQGRYEQYF
TRBJ2-7 | NA | TRBV27 | CASSEGNSEQYF
TRBJ1-2 | TRBD1 | TRBV5-1 | CASTHLLGTGGFYGYTF
TRBJ2-5 | TRBD2 | TRBV27 | CASSREGTRETQYF
TRBJ1-3 | NA | TRBV29-1 | CSVRPQGSGNTIYF
TRBJ1-3 | NA | TRBV7-2 | CASSLSQGTGNTIYF
TRBJ1-2 | TRBD1 | TRBV5-1 | CASSLAPGQGPNYGYTF
TRBJ2-1 | TRBD2 | TRBV12-5 | CASGLRTSGKGEQFF
TRBJ2-7 | TRBD2 | TRBV4-1 | CASSQPGIGRGEQYF
TRBJ1-6 | NA | TRBV7-2 | CASNLIFGGEGSPLHF
TRBJ1-2 | NA | TRBV9 | CASTATRGMGPKGYTF
TRBJ1-1 | NA | TRBV4-2 | CASSQDQGVPHTEAFF
TRBJ2-5 | TRBD2 | TRBV10-3 | CATGTSFLHPSETQYF
TRBJ2-1 | TRBD1 | TRBV12-5 | CASGWTGGNEQFF
TRBJ1-2 | TRBD1 | TRBV7-3 | CASSPNGGQGNYGYTF